This TCR beta chain was found in a study of blood T cell repertoires in COVID-19. Germline V gene sequence: CDR1 MNHEY, CDR2 SVGAGI. This CDR3 has 15 amino acids. The V segment lost 6 bases and the J segment 6 bases; nucleotides outside the gene matches: 9. Those enrolled, adults aged roughly 18 to 100 years, came from 25 or so US areas. Authors' analysis steps: The authors estimated nucleated cell counts from reference gene primer amplification. The repertoire was sequenced with immunoSEQ multiplex PCR; TCRdb's copy has only in-frame clones and lacks some. The DNA gave D and trimming, while V, J and clone size come from that table. There are around 170,000 clones in the sample; 80% to 90% occur only once, and roughly 8% lies in the top ten.

Sequencing was done on a sample of PBMCs or T cells enriched from blood (not recorded which). This TCR was recovered from a woman aged 45-65 years who had recovered from COVID-19. The chain uses TRBV6-5 and TRBJ2-1; 9 nucleotides line up with TRBD1. The CDR3 nucleotides are TGTGCCAGCAGCTCCGGGACAGGGACTGGCAATGAGCAGTTCTTC. Translated: CASSSGTGTGNEQFF.